Presented here are 8 T cell receptor beta chains from one specimen sequenced in a study of CD8+ T cells in alopecia areata. Extraction and reverse transcription of RNA yielded cDNA as the sequencing template. Libraries were prepared by immunoSEQ multiplex PCR; TCRdb keeps only in-frame clonotypes and omits some of them. The sample contains about 150,000 clones, around 55% of which appear only once. The sequenced sample consisted of CD4+ T cells sorted from blood. These receptors were taken from a human donor in good health.

Turning to this clone: Different DNA sequences within this sample yield the same CDR3. The chain is built from TRBV29-1 and TRBJ2-3; D uncertain. Trimming stripped 6 bases from V and 3 bases from J, with 7 bases between. Germline V gene sequence: CDR1 SQVTM, CDR2 ANQGSEA. CDR3 length: 11 amino acids. The CDR3 sequence is CSVGGTDTQYF. The DNA of the CDR3 is TGCAGCGTAGGTGGGACAGATACGCAGTATTTT.

The V call is TRBV7-9, the J call TRBJ2-1, with D maybe TRBD2 (7 bases). The V gene lost 2 bases and the J gene lost 4 bases, with 12 bases spanning the gap. The CDR3 covers 15 residues. Germline CDR1 reads SEHNR; CDR2 reads FQNEAQ (reference sequence). CDR3 coding DNA: TGTGCCAGCAGCTTACGCGGGGGCACTTACAATGAGCAGTTCTTC. Protein sequence: CASSLRGGTYNEQFF.

CDR3 coding DNA: TGTGCCTGGTCATCCTCTGGAAACACCATATATTTT. This sequence encodes CAWSSSGNTIYF. This sequence joins TRBV30 and TRBJ1-3, with D unresolved. CDR3 size: 12 residues. Between the trimmed V and J ends, which lost 5 bases and 0 bases, there was a span of 5 bases. The germline CDR1 and CDR2 sequences are GTSNPN and SVGIG (reference sequence).

This clone was counted only a few times. This rearrangement joins TRBV18 to TRBJ2-1, with D possibly matching TRBD1 (6 bases). CDR1 and CDR2 (germline): KGHSH, LQKENI. The CDR3 runs to 12 residues. Deletions cut 6 bases from V and 9 bases from J, with 12 bases between. The CDR3, as DNA: TGTGCCAGCTCGTCCACAGGGACTGAGCAGTTCTTC. It yields the protein CASSSTGTEQFF.

The gene calls are TRBV5-1 and TRBJ2-1; tentatively, D is TRBD2 (6 bases). The CDR3 length is 15 residues. Germline V lookup: CDR1 SGHRS, CDR2 YFSETQ. The V and J ends lost 4 bases and 3 bases respectively, with 14 bases between them. DNA of the CDR3: TGCGCCAGCAGCGTGTCCGGGGAGGACTACAATGAGCAGTTCTTC. Amino acids: CASSVSGEDYNEQFF.

The chain links TRBV7-3 to TRBJ1-2; D is ambiguous. The CDR3 has 12 amino acids. V was cut by 5 bases and J by 4 bases, with 8 bases left in between. CDR1 and CDR2 from the germline V gene are SGHTA and FQGTGA. CDR3 sequence reads: CASSARTYGYTF. CDR3 in DNA: TGTGCCAGCAGCGCCCGGACCTATGGCTACACCTTC. The whole variable domain, remainder taken from reference TRBV7-3 and TRBJ1-2, is GAGVSQTPSNKVTEKGKYVELRCDPISGHTALYWYRQSLGQGPEFLIYFQGTGAADDSGLPNDRFFAVRPEGSVSTLKIQRTERGDSAVYLCASSARTYGYTFGSGTRLTVV.

V gene TRBV6-6 combines with J gene TRBJ2-7; D call uncertain. Germline V gene data show CDR1 as MNHNY and CDR2 as SVGAGI (reference sequence). The ends were cut back, 8 bases at V and 0 bases at J, with 14 bases in the middle. The CDR3 consists of 14 residues. The CDR3 spells CASVIDLSSYEQYF. CDR3 nucleotides: TGTGCCAGCGTGATCGACTTGAGCTCCTACGAGCAGTACTTC.

This chain links TRBV15 with TRBJ2-5; D may be TRBD1 (6 bases). Germline V CDR1 and CDR2: LNHNV, YYDKDF (reference sequence). The germline V and J ends were trimmed by 0 bases and 2 bases, with 7 bases remaining between them. CDR3 length: 14 residues. CDR3 coding DNA: TGTGCCACCAGCAGAGACAGGGGTCAAGAGACCCAGTACTTC. Its translation: CATSRDRGQETQYF.